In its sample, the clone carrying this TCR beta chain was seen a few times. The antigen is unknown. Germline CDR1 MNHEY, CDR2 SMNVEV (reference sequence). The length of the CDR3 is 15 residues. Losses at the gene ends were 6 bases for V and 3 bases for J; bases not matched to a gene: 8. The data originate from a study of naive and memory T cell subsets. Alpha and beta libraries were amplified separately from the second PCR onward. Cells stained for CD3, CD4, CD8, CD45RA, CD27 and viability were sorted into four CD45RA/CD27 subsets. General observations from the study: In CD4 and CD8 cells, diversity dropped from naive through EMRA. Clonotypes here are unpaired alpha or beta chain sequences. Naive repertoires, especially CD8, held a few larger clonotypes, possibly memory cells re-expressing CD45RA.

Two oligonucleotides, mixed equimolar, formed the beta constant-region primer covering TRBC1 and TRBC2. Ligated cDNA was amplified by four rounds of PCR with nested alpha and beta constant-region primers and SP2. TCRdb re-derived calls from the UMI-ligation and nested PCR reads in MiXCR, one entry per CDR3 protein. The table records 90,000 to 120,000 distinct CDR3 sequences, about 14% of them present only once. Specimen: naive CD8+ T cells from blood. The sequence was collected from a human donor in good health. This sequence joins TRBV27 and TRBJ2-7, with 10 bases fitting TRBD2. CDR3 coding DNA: TGTGCCAGCAGCCAAACGACTAGCGGGTTCTACGAGCAGTACTTC. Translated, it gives CASSQTTSGFYEQYF.